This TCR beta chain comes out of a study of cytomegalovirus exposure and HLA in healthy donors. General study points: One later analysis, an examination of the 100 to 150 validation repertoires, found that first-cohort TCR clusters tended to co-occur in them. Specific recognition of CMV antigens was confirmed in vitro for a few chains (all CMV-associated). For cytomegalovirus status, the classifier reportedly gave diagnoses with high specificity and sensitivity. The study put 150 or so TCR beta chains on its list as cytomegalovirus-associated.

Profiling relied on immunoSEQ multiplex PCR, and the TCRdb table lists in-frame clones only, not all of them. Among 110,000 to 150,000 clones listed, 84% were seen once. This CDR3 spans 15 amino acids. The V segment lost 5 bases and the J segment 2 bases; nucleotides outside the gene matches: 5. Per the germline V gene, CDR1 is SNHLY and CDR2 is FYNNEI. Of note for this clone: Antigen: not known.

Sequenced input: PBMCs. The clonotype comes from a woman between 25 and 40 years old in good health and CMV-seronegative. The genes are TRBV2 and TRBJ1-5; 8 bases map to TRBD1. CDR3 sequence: CASSLDRGGNQPQHF. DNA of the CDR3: TGTGCCAGCAGTCTCGACAGGGGAGGCAATCAGCCCCAGCATTTT.